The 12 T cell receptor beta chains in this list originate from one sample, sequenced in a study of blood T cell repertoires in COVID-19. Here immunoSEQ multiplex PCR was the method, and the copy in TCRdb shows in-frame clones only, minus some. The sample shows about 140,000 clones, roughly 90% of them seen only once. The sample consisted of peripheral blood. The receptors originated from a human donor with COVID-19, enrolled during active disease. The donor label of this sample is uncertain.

CDR3 protein: CASSYSAGEGYEQYF. CDR3 in DNA: TGTGCCAGCAGTTACTCGGCGGGTGAGGGCTACGAGCAGTACTTC. The rearrangement joins TRBV6-2 or TRBV6-3 to TRBJ2-7; D might be TRBD2 (5 bases). Trimming took off 0 bases at V and 3 bases at J, with 12 bases between the two ends. The CDR3 runs 15 residues. From germline, CDR1 is MNHEY and CDR2 SVGEGT.

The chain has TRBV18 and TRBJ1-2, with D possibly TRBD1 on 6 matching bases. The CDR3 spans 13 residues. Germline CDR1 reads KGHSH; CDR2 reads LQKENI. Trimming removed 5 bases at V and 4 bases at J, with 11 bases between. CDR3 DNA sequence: TGTGCCAGCTCAGGGGACAATGGCTATGGCTACACCTTC. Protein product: CASSGDNGYGYTF.

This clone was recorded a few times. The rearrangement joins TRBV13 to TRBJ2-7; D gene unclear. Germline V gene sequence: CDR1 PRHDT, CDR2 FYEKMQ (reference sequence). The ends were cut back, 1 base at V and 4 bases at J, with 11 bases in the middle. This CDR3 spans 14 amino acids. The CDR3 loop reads CASSLVSRQYEQYF. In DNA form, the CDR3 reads TGTGCCAGCAGCTTAGTTAGTCGACAATACGAGCAGTACTTC.

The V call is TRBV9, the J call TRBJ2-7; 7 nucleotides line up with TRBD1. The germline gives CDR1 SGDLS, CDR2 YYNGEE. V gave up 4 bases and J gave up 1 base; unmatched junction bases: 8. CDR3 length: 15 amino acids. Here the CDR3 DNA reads TGTGCCAGCAGCCCATCCGGGACAGATTCCTACGAGCAGTACTTC. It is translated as CASSPSGTDSYEQYF.

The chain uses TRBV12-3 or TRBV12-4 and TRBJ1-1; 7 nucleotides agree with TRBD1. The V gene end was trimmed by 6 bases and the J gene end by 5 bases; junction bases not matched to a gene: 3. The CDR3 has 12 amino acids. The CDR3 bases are TGTGCCAGCAGAACCAGGGGGACTGAAGCTTTCTTT. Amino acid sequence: CASRTRGTEAFF.

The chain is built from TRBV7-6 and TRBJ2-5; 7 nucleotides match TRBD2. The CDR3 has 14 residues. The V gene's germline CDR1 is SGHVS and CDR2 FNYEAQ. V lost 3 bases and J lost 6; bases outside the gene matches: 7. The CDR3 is CASSFNGRRQTQYF. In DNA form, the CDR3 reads TGTGCCAGCAGCTTCAACGGGAGGCGACAGACCCAGTACTTC.

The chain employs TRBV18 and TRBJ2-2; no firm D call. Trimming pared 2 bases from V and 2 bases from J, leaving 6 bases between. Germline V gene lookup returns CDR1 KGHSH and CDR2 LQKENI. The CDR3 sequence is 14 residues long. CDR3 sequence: CASSPTINTGELFF. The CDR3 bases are TGTGCCAGCTCACCAACTATCAACACCGGGGAGCTGTTTTTT.

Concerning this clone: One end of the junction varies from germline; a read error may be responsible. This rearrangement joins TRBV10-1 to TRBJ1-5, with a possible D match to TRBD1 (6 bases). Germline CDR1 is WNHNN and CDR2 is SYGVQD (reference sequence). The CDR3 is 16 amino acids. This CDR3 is CARSDLQGRWNQPQHF. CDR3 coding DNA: TGCGCCAGGAGTGATTTACAGGGAAGGTGGAATCAGCCCCAGCATTTT.

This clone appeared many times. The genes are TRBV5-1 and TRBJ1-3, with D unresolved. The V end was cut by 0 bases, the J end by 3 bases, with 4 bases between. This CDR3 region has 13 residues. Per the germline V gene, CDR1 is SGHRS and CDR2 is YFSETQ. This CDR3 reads CASSLGHGNTIYF. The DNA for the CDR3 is TGCGCCAGCAGCTTGGGACATGGAAACACCATATATTTT. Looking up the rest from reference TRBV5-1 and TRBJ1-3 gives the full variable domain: KAGVTQTPRYLIKTRGQQVTLSCSPISGHRSVSWYQQTPGQGLQFLFEYFSETQRNKGNFPGRFSGRQFSNSRSEMNVSTLELGDSALYLCASSLGHGNTIYFGEGSWLTVV.

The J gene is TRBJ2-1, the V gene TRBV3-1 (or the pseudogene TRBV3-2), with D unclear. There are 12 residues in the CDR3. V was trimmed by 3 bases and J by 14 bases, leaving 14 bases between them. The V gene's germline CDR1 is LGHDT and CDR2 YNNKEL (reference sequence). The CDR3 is CASSQKDSSKFF. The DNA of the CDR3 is TGTGCCAGCAGCCAGAAAGACTCCTCTAAGTTCTTC.

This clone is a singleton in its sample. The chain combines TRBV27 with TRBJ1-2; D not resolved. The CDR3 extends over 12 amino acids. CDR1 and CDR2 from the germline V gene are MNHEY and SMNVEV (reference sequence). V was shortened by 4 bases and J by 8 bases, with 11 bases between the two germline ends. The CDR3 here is CASSSSGEGYTF. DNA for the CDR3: TGTGCCAGCAGTTCCTCCGGGGAAGGCTACACCTTC.

For the CDR3, the DNA is TGTGCCAGTAGTATCGAAGACCTAGTAGGGACCCAGTACTTC. Translating it yields CASSIEDLVGTQYF. V and J are TRBV19 and TRBJ2-5; D gene unclear. Germline V gene lookup returns CDR1 LNHDA and CDR2 SQIVND (reference sequence). Trimming shortened V by 3 bases and J by 7 bases, and 15 bases separated the two germline ends. CDR3 size: 14 residues.